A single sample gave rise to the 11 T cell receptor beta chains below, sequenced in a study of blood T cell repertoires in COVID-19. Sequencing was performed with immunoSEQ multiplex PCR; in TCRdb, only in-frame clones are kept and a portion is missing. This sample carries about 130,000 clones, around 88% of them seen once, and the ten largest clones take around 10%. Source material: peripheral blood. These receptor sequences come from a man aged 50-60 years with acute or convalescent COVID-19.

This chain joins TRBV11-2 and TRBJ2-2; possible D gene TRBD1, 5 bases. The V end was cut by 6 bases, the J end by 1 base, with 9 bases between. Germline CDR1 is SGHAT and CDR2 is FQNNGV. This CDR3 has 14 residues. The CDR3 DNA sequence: TGTGCCAGCAGGCGTGGACAGAACACCGGGGAGCTGTTTTTT. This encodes CASRRGQNTGELFF.

The CDR3 DNA sequence: TGTGCCAGCAGTCCCCTGGGACAGGGGGCCTTAGGAACTGAAGCTTTCTTT. Its translation is CASSPLGQGALGTEAFF. The chain carries TRBV27 and TRBJ1-1; 12 bases align to TRBD1. The V gene end was trimmed by 5 bases and the J gene end by 5 bases; junction bases not matched to a gene: 12. The germline V gene has CDR1 MNHEY and CDR2 SMNVEV (reference sequence). This CDR3 has 17 amino acids.

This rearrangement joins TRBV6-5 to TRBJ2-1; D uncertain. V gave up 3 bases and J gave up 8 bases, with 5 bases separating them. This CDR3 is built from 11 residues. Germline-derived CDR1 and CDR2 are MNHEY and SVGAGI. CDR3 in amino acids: CASSYEDEQFF. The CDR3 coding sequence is TGTGCCAGCAGTTATGAGGATGAGCAGTTCTTC.

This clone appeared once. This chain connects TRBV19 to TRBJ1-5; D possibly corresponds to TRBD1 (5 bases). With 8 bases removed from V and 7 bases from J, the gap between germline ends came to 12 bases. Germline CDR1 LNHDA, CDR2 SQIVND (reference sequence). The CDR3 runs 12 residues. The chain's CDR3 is CASADRGQPQHF. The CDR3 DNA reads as TGTGCCAGTGCAGACCGGGGGCAGCCCCAGCATTTT.

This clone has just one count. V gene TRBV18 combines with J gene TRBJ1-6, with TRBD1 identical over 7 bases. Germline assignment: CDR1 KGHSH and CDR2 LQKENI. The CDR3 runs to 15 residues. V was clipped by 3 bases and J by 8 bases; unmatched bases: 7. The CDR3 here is CASSPLRGQDSPLHF. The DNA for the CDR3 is TGTGCCAGCTCACCCTTGAGGGGGCAGGATTCACCCCTCCACTTT. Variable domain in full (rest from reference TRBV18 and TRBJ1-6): NAGVMQNPRHLVRRRGQEARLRCSPMKGHSHVYWYRQLPEEGLKFMVYLQKENIIDESGMPKERFSAEFPKEGPSILRIQQVVRGDSAAYFCASSPLRGQDSPLHFGNGTRLTVT.

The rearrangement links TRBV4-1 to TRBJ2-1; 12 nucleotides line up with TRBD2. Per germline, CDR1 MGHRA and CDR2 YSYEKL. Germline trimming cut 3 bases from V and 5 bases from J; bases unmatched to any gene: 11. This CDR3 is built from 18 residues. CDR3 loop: CASSQARGASGRDNEQFF. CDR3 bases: TGCGCCAGCAGCCAGGCCCGTGGGGCTAGCGGGAGGGACAATGAGCAGTTCTTC.

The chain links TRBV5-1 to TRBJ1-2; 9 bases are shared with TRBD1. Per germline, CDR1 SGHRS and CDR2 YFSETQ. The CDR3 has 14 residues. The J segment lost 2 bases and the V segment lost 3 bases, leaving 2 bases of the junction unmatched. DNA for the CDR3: TGCGCCAGCAGCTATGGGACAGGGAACTATGGCTACACCTTC. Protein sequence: CASSYGTGNYGYTF. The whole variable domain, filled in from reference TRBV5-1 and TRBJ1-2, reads KAGVTQTPRYLIKTRGQQVTLSCSPISGHRSVSWYQQTPGQGLQFLFEYFSETQRNKGNFPGRFSGRQFSNSRSEMNVSTLELGDSALYLCASSYGTGNYGYTFGSGTRLTVV.

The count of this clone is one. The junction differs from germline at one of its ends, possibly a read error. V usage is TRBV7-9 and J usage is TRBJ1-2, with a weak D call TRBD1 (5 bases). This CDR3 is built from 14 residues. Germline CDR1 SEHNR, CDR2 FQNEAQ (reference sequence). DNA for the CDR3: TGTGCCAGCAGCTTAATCAGGGAATCCTATAGCTACACCTTC. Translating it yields CASSLIRESYSYTF.

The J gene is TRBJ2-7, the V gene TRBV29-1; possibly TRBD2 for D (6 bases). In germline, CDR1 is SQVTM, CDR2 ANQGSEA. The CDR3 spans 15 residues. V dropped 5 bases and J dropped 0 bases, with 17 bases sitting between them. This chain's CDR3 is CSVLPSGTLSYEQYF. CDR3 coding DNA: TGCAGCGTTTTACCCTCCGGGACTCTCTCCTACGAGCAGTACTTC.

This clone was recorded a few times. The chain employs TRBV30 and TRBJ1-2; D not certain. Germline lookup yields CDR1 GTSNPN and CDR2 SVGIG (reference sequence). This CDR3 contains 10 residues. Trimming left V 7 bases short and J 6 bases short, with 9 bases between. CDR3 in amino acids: CAFDWNGYTF. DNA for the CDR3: TGTGCCTTTGACTGGAATGGCTACACCTTC.

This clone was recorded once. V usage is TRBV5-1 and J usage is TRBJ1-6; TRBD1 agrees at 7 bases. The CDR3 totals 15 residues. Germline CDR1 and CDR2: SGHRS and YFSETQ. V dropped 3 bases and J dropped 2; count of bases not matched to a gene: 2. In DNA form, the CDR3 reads TGCGCCAGCAGCTCAGGACAGGCCTATAATTCACCCCTCCACTTT. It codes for CASSSGQAYNSPLHF.